This T cell receptor (beta chain) was identified during a study of CD8 T cells in ankylosing spondylitis. The ends were cut back, 2 bases at V and 0 bases at J, with 14 bases in the middle. Germline V CDR1 and CDR2: MNHEY, SVGAGI. CDR3 length: 16 residues. TCRdb redid the calling of the 5' RACE reads with MiXCR, one entry per CDR3 protein. The sample shows a few hundred thousand distinct CDR3 sequences, about 10% of them seen only once. General study points: A CD8+ phenotype characterized the disease-linked clones, which were relatively rare in peripheral blood. Reports of some motif variants in reactive arthritis synovial fluid and blood predate this one. One TCR beta motif, made up of fewer than 10 highly homologous variants, appeared characteristic of ankylosing spondylitis blood.

The table lists this clonotype with many counts. Its target is unknown. The TCR sequence derives from a male donor with ankylosing spondylitis or in good health (not recorded which). This chain joins TRBV6-5 and TRBJ2-7; possibly TRBD1 or TRBD2 for D (6 bases each). The sequenced sample consisted of blood, either unsorted or a sorted T cell fraction (not recorded which). Here the CDR3 DNA reads TGTGCCAGCAGTTACCGGGGGCTCGGCGACTCCTACGAGCAGTACTTC. Its translation: CASSYRGLGDSYEQYF.